This TCR beta chain originates from a study of blood T cell repertoires in COVID-19. Study information: T cells, B-cell-depleted T cells, or PBMCs provided the cDNA or gDNA that served as material.

With 4 bases clipped from V and 1 base from J, the junction kept 4 bases outside the gene matches. The CDR3 length is 16 residues. Germline V CDR1 and CDR2: MNHEY, SVGAGI. Produced via immunoSEQ multiplex PCR; TCRdb's table is partial and in-frame only. The table shows approximately 90,000 clones, with around nine tenths occurring only once. The sequence was obtained from a man aged 55-75 years with acute or convalescent COVID-19. V gene TRBV6-5 combines with J gene TRBJ2-3; TRBD2 matches at 11 bases. Sequences were obtained from peripheral blood. The CDR3 region is CASSSGTSGGTDTQYF. In nucleotides, the CDR3 is TGTGCCAGCAGTTCCGGGACTAGCGGTGGCACAGATACGCAGTATTTT.